This is a list of T cell receptor beta chains from one sample in a study of T cells in localized non-small cell lung cancer. Only in-frame clones appear in the TCRdb table, and some are missing; sequencing was by immunoSEQ multiplex PCR. In the table there are around 35,000 clones, roughly 75% of which are singletons. The material sequenced was peripheral blood, taken before any cancer treatment. Receptor source: a male donor aged 60 or older with stage III squamous cell lung carcinoma. The CDR3 runs from the conserved cysteine through the conserved F or W. Each record gives: D gene, clone size, V gene, J gene, CDR3 protein, CDR3 DNA. D genes are given only for firm matches. Some rows have no size entry. The others give once, few or many, or a class for an expanded clone.

d_call: NA
clone_size: NA
v_call: TRBV30
j_call: TRBJ2-7
cdr3_aa: CAWGGYGLGYEQYF
cdr3_nt: TGTGCCTGGGGGGGATATGGACTGGGGTACGAGCAGTACTTC

d_call: NA
clone_size: NA
v_call: TRBV19
j_call: TRBJ1-1
cdr3_aa: CASSIGRETEAFF
cdr3_nt: TGTGCCAGTAGTATAGGTAGGGAGACAGAAGCTTTCTTT

d_call: NA
clone_size: NA
v_call: TRBV27
j_call: TRBJ1-1
cdr3_aa: CASSLFWAGESSEAFF
cdr3_nt: TGTGCCAGCAGTTTATTCTGGGCAGGGGAAAGCTCTGAAGCTTTCTTT

d_call: NA
clone_size: NA
v_call: TRBV27
j_call: TRBJ1-5
cdr3_aa: CASSQGSWSNQPQHF
cdr3_nt: TGTGCCAGCAGTCAGGGGAGCTGGAGCAATCAGCCCCAGCATTTT

d_call: TRBD1
clone_size: NA
v_call: TRBV11-2
j_call: TRBJ2-7
cdr3_aa: CASSFSIGTGGYEQYF
cdr3_nt: TGTGCCAGCAGCTTTTCCATCGGGACAGGGGGCTACGAGCAGTACTTC

d_call: NA
clone_size: NA
v_call: TRBV11-3
j_call: TRBJ2-5
cdr3_aa: CASSRGEGETQYF
cdr3_nt: TGTGCCAGCAGCCGAGGGGAAGGAGAGACCCAGTACTTC

d_call: NA
clone_size: NA
v_call: TRBV28
j_call: TRBJ2-7
cdr3_aa: CASSSQGADREQYF
cdr3_nt: TGTGCCAGCAGTTCACAGGGTGCGGATCGCGAGCAGTACTTC

d_call: NA
clone_size: NA
v_call: TRBV18
j_call: TRBJ2-1
cdr3_aa: CASSPLVDSYNEQFF
cdr3_nt: TGTGCCAGCTCACCTTTGGTGGATTCCTACAATGAGCAGTTCTTC

d_call: NA
clone_size: once
v_call: TRBV5-5
j_call: TRBJ2-2
cdr3_aa: CASSQDRRQDTGELFF
cdr3_nt: TGTGCCAGCAGCCAAGACAGGCGGCAAGACACCGGGGAGCTGTTTTTT

d_call: NA
clone_size: NA
v_call: TRBV7-2
j_call: TRBJ1-2
cdr3_aa: CASSFNPDSNYGYTF
cdr3_nt: TGTGCCAGCAGCTTTAACCCGGACAGTAACTATGGCTACACCTTC

d_call: NA
clone_size: NA
v_call: TRBV28
j_call: TRBJ1-1
cdr3_aa: CATLLGGAGTEAFF
cdr3_nt: TGTGCCACCCTTCTGGGCGGTGCCGGCACTGAAGCTTTCTTT

d_call: NA
clone_size: NA
v_call: TRBV4-1
j_call: TRBJ1-1
cdr3_aa: CASSQDGGAFF
cdr3_nt: TGCGCCAGCAGCCAAGACGGTGGTGCTTTCTTT